This T cell receptor (beta chain) comes out of a study of T cell responses to AZD1222 COVID-19 vaccine. Data came from immunoSEQ multiplex PCR; TCRdb stores just in-frame clones and leaves some out. The sample shows around 140,000 clones, about 90% of them seen only once. Per germline, CDR1 LGHDT and CDR2 YNNKEL (reference sequence). The J segment lost 4 bases and the V segment lost 2 bases, leaving 1 base of the junction unmatched. CDR3 length: 14 amino acids. Study-level points and caveats: Just 6 or 7 AZD1222 recipients were seropositive at baseline. Most donors were white British and more were female, and clonal diversity was possibly underestimated. Repertoire sampling was restricted to post-peak T cell response timepoints.

As for this clone: Its target is not known.

V is TRBV3-1 (or the pseudogene TRBV3-2) and J is TRBJ2-2; 7 bases line up with TRBD2. The sequencing here drew on peripheral blood, taken on day 0 of AZD1222 vaccination. The receptor was derived from an adult in good health. CDR3 DNA: TGTGCCAGCAGCCAATCGGGGGGCACCGGGGAGCTGTTTTTT. Translated, it gives CASSQSGGTGELFF.